This TCR beta chain was obtained from a study of T cells expressing NK-cell markers. Whole-study results and caveats: Questions lingered over whether expanded NKG2C+ T cell clones were HCMV-specific.

The germline CDR1 and CDR2 sequences are GTSNPN and SVGIG (reference sequence). The CDR3 contains 16 residues. Remarks on this clonotype: Its cognate antigen is unknown.

TCRdb re-called the 5' RACE reads; every CDR3 protein appears as one record, without DNA. The sample has over 250,000 distinct CDR3 sequences; the top ten hold about 4%. This TCR was recovered from a woman between 18 and 69 years old in good health. The chain employs TRBV30 and TRBJ2-3; lacking DNA, the TRBD2 call made by TCRdb goes unchecked. The sample consisted of blood T cells: a sorted CD56 or NKG2C T cell subset, CD4+ or CD8+ T cells, or bulk PBMC T cells (not recorded which). CDR3: CAWSVRTSGTTDTQYF.